This T cell receptor (beta chain) is drawn from a study of shared clonotypes between healthy human individuals. Assay runs were performed at deep level. Some clones are missing from TCRdb's copy, which holds only in-frame ones; the method was immunoSEQ multiplex PCR. The profile shows 2 million to 3 million clones, more than 80% of them singletons. There were no recent acute infections or vaccinations among the donors, who were healthy HIV-negative adults. V was shortened by 4 bases and J by 0 bases, with 10 bases between the two germline ends. CDR1 and CDR2 (germline): MNHEY, SMNVEV (reference sequence). This CDR3 is built from 16 residues. Study-level results: Estimated richness values were generally larger in naive subsets than in memory subsets.

Notes on this clone: What it binds is not known.

Sequencing was done on a sample of naive CD4+ T cells sorted from blood. The subset: CD45RA+ positively selected. The chain links TRBV27 to TRBJ1-6, with D possibly being TRBD1 (5 bases). The receptor comes from a man aged 18-30 years in good health. CDR3 nucleotides: TGTGCCAGCAGTTCCCCCCAGGGCTCCTATAATTCACCCCTCCACTTT. Protein product: CASSSPQGSYNSPLHF.